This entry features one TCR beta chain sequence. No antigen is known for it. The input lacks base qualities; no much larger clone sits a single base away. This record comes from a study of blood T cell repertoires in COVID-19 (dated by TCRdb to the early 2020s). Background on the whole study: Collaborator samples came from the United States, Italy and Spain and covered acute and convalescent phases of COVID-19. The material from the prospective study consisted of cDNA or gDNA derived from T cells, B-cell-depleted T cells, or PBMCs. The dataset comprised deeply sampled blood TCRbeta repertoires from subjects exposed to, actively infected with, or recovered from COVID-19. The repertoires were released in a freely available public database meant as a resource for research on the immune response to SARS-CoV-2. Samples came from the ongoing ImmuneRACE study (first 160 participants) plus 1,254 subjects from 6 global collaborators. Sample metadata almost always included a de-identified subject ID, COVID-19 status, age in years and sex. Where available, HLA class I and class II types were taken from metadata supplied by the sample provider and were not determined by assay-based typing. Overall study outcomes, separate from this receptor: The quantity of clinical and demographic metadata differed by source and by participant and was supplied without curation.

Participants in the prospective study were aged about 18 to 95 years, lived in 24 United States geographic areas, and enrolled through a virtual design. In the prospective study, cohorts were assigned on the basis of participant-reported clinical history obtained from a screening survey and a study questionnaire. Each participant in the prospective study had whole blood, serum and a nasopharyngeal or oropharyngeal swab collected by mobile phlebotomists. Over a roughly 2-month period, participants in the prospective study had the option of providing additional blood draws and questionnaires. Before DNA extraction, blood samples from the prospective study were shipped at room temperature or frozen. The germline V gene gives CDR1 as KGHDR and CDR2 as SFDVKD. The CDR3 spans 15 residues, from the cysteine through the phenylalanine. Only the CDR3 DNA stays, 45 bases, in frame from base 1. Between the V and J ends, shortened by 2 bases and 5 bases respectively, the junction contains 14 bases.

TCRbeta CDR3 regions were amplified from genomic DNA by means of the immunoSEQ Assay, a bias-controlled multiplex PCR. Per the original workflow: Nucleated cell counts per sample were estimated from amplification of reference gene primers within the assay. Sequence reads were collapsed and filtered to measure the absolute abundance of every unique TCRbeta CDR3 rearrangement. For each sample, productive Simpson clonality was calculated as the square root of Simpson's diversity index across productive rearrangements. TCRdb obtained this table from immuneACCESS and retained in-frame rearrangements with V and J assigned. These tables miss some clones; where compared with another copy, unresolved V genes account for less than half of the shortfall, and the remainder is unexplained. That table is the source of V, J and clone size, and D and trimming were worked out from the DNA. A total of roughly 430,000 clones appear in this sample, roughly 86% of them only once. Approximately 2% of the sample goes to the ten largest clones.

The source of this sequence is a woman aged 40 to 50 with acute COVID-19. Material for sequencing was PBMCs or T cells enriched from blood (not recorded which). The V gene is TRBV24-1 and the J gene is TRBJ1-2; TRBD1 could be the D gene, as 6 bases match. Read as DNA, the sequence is TGTGCCACCAGTGATTCAGGGGAATGGAGTTATGGCTACACCTTC. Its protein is CATSDSGEWSYGYTF.